This T cell receptor (beta chain) came from a study of technical replicates of blood from a handful of donors. TCRdb's table, derived via immunoSEQ multiplex PCR, lists solely in-frame clones and lacks some. Counted here are 65,000 to 80,000 clones, about 96% occurring once; the ten biggest clones make up roughly 0.33%. V lost 6 bases to trimming and J lost 3 bases; unmatched junction nucleotides: 5. Germline CDR1 is LNHDA and CDR2 is SQIVND (reference sequence). The CDR3 length is 14 residues. The V and J genes are TRBV19 and TRBJ1-5, with TRBD1 matching over 7 bases. The receptor's source is a human donor in good health. Sequencing was done on a sample of T cells isolated from PBMCs. CDR3 amino acids: CASSHRGYNQPQHF. Here the CDR3 DNA reads TGTGCCAGTAGCCACAGGGGCTACAATCAGCCCCAGCATTTT.